This T cell receptor (beta chain) was identified in a study of blood T cell repertoires in COVID-19. The wider study: COVID-19 samples from acute and convalescent phases originated in the United States, Italy and Spain. In each case, the material was cDNA or gDNA derived from T cells, B-cell-depleted T cells, or PBMCs.

Original methodology: Amplified reference gene primers provided the basis for estimating nucleated cell counts. Clones were read by immunoSEQ multiplex PCR, and TCRdb kept only the in-frame ones, dropping some. V and J calls and clone size are given by that table; D and trimming were obtained from the DNA. Of approximately 100,000 clones detected, less than 90% appear once; the ten largest clones hold roughly 6.2%. Germline trimming cut 4 bases from V and 3 bases from J; bases unmatched to any gene: 6. The CDR3 spans 16 residues. Germline V lookup: CDR1 SGHRS, CDR2 YFSETQ. Source material: peripheral blood. This TCR was recovered from a human donor in a cohort sampled during active COVID-19. This chain joins TRBV5-1 and TRBJ2-3; TRBD2 matches 12 bases. The CDR3 protein is CASSGRLAGVTDTQYF. The DNA of the CDR3 is TGCGCCAGCAGCGGGAGACTAGCGGGAGTTACAGATACGCAGTATTTT.